This entry lists 10 T cell receptor beta chains sequenced from one sample in a study of T cells in tuberculosis. The table came from immunoSEQ multiplex PCR; TCRdb's copy has only in-frame clones and leaves some out. Of 30,000 or so clones listed, about 83% are singletons. Time point indicated: new active TB diagnosis, blood taken before or within 7 days of starting treatment. The starting material was PBMCs, obtained at tuberculosis diagnosis. These receptors originate from an adult with tuberculosis.

The chain couples TRBV28 to TRBJ2-2, with 8 bases matching TRBD1. J was trimmed by 2 bases and V by 8 bases; bases with no gene match: 7. The CDR3 is 15 residues long. Germline assignment: CDR1 MDHEN and CDR2 SYDVKM. This chain's CDR3 is CASARTGINTGELFF. The CDR3 DNA is TGTGCCAGCGCGCGGACAGGGATAAACACCGGGGAGCTGTTTTTT.

The chain has TRBV5-6 and TRBJ2-4; a possible D gene is TRBD1 (7 bases). This CDR3 spans 17 amino acids. Trimming shortened V by 2 bases and J by 3 bases, and 18 bases separated the two germline ends. Per the germline V gene, CDR1 is SGHDT and CDR2 is YYEEEE. The CDR3 spells CASSFRQGGWVKNIQYF. CDR3 coding DNA: TGTGCCAGCAGCTTTAGACAGGGAGGTTGGGTCAAAAACATTCAGTACTTC.

The chain carries TRBV10-2 and TRBJ1-5; tentatively, D is TRBD1 (5 bases). From germline, CDR1 is WSHSY and CDR2 SAAADI. The CDR3 sequence is 14 residues long. The V end was cut by 8 bases, the J end by 0 bases, with 11 bases between. The CDR3 DNA is TGCGCCAGCGGCCAGGGTTATAGCAATCAGCCCCAGCATTTT. It codes for CASGQGYSNQPQHF.

The chain links TRBV30 to TRBJ2-1; TRBD2 might be the D (5 bases). Trimming shortened V by 2 bases and J by 4 bases, and 9 bases separated the two germline ends. This CDR3 comprises 13 residues. Germline CDR1 reads GTSNPN; CDR2 reads SVGIG (reference sequence). The CDR3 sequence: CAWSRGYYNEQFF. CDR3 in DNA: TGTGCCTGGAGTCGGGGATATTACAATGAGCAGTTCTTC.

The chain recombines TRBV28 with TRBJ2-7; tentatively, D is TRBD2 (6 bases). The germline V gene encodes CDR1 MDHEN and CDR2 SYDVKM. V dropped 3 bases and J dropped 6 bases, with 15 bases sitting between them. CDR3 length equals 14 residues. Here the CDR3 reads CASSFLHAGGEQYF. Written as DNA, the CDR3 is TGTGCCAGCAGTTTTCTCCACGCCGGGGGCGAGCAGTACTTC.

V usage is TRBV7-3 and J usage is TRBJ1-1; 7 bases fit TRBD1. The CDR3 loop spans 13 amino acids. The germline CDR1 and CDR2 sequences are SGHTA and FQGTGA. V lost 4 bases, J lost 4 bases, and 3 bases stayed unmatched. Written as DNA, the CDR3 is TGTGCCAGCAGCTCGACAGGGCCCACTGAAGCTTTCTTT. It is translated as CASSSTGPTEAFF.

CDR3 DNA sequence: TGTGCCAGCAGCTTGGAGCGGGGGAGAGCCTTGTGGGATACGCAGTATTTT. Its protein product is CASSLERGRALWDTQYF. The chain recombines TRBV5-6 with TRBJ2-3, with TRBD2 matching over 8 bases. This CDR3 is built from 17 residues. J lost 6 bases, V lost 0 bases, and 12 bases had no gene match. CDR1 is SGHDT, CDR2 YYEEEE, per germline.

The chain couples TRBV30 to TRBJ2-5, with TRBD2 matching over 8 bases. The trim removed 3 bases at V and 3 bases at J, leaving 9 bases unmatched. The germline V gene encodes CDR1 GTSNPN and CDR2 SVGIG (reference sequence). This CDR3 contains 15 residues. The chain's CDR3 is CAWRRAGEGEETQYF. The CDR3 DNA is TGTGCCTGGAGACGAGCGGGGGAGGGGGAAGAGACCCAGTACTTC.

The V call is TRBV5-1, the J call TRBJ1-1, with a weak D call TRBD1 (6 bases). The germline V gene encodes CDR1 SGHRS and CDR2 YFSETQ. Trimming took 0 bases from V and 0 from J, leaving 12 bases between them. The CDR3 spans 16 residues. The CDR3 region is CASSLAGGAMNTEAFF. As DNA, the CDR3 is TGCGCCAGCAGCTTGGCCGGGGGGGCCATGAACACTGAAGCTTTCTTT.

The chain has TRBV13 and TRBJ2-7, with TRBD2 matching 12 bases. The V gene's germline CDR1 is PRHDT and CDR2 FYEKMQ (reference sequence). The CDR3 extends over 15 amino acids. V dropped 5 bases and J dropped 4; count of bases not matched to a gene: 6. The CDR3 spells CASSPRTSGMYEQYF. The CDR3 DNA reads TGTGCCAGCAGCCCTAGGACTAGCGGGATGTACGAGCAGTACTTC.